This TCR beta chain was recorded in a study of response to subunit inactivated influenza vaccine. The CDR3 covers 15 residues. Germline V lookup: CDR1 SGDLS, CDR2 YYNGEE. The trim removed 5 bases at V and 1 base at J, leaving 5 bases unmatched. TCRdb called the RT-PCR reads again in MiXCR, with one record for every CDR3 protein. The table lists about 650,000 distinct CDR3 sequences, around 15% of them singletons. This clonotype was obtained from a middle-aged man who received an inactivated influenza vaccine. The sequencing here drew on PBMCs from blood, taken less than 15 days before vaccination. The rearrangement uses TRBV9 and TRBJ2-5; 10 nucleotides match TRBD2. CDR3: CASSRLAGRQETQYF. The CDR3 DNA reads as TGTGCCAGCAGTAGACTAGCGGGTCGCCAAGAGACCCAGTACTTC.